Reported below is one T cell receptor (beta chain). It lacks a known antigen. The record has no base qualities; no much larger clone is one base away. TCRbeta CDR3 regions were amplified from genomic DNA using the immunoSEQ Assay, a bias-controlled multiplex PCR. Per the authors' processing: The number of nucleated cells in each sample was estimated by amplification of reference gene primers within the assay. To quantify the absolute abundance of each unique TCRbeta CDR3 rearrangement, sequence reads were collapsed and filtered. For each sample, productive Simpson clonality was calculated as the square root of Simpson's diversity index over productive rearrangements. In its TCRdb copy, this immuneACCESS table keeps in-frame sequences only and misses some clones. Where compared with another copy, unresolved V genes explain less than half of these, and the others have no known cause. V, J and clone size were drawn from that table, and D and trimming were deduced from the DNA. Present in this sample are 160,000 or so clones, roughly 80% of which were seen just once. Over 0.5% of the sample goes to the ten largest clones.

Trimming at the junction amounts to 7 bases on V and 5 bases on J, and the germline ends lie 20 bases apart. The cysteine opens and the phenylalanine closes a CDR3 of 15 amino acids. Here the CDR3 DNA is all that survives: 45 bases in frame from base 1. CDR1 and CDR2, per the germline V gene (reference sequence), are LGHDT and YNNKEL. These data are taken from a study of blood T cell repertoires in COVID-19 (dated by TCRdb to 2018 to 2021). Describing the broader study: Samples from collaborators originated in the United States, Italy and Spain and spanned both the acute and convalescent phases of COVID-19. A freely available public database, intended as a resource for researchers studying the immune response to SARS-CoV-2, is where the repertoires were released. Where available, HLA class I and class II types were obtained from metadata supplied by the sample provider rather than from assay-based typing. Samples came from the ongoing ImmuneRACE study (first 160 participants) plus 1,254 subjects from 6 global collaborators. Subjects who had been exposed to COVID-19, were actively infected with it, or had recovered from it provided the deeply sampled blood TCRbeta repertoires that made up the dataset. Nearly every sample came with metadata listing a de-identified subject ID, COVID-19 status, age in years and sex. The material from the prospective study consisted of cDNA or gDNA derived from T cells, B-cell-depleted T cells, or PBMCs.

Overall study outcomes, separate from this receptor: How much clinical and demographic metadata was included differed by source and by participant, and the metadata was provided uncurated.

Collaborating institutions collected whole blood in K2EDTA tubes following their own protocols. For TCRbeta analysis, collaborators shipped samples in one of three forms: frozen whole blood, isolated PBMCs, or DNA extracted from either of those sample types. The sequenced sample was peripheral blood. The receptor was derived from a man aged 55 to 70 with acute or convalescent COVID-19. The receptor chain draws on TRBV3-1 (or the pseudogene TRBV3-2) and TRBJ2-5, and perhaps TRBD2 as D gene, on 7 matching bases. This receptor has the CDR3 CASTPGTGGAETQYF. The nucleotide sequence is TGTGCCAGCACCCCTGGGACGGGGGGCGCGGAGACCCAGTACTTC.